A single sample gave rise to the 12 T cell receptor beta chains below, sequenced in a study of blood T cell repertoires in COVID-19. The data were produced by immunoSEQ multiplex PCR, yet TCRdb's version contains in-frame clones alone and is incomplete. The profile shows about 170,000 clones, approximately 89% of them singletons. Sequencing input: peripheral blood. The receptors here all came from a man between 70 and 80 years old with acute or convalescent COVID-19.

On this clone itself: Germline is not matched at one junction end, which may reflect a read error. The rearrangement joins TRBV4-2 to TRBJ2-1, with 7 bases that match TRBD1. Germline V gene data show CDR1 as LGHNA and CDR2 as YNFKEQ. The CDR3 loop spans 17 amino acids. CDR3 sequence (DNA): TGTGCCAGCAGCAAAGAGGGACAGTTTTTCTCCTACAATGAGCAGTTCTTC. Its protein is CASSKEGQFFSYNEQFF.

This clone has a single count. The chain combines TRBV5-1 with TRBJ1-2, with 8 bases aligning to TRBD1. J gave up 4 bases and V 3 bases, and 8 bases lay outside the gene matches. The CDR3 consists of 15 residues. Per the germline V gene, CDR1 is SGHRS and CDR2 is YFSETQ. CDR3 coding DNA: TGCGCCAGCAGCTCCGGGACAGGACTCCCCTATGGCTACACCTTC. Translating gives CASSSGTGLPYGYTF.

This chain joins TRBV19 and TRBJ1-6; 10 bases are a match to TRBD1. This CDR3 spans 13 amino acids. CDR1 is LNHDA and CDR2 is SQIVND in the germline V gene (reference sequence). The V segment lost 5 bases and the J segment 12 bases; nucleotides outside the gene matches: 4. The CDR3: CASSPDRGGPLHF. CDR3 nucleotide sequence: TGTGCCAGTAGTCCGGACAGGGGGGGACCCCTCCACTTT.

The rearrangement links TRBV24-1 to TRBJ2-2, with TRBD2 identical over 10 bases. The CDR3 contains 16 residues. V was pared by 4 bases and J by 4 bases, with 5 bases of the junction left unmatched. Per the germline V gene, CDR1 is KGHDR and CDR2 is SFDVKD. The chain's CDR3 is CATSDLAGDITGELFF. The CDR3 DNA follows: TGTGCCACCAGTGACCTAGCGGGAGACATCACCGGGGAGCTGTTTTTT.

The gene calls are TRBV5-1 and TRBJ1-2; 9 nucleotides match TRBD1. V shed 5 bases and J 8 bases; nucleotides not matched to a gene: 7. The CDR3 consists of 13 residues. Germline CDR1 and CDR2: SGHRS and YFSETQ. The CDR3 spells CASRPTGGGGYTF. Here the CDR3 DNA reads TGCGCCAGCAGACCGACAGGGGGAGGGGGCTACACCTTC.

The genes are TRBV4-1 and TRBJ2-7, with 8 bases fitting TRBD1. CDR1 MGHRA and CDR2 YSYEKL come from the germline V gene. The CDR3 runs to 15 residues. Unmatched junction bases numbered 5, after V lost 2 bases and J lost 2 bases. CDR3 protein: CASSQTRDRTYEQYF. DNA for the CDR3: TGCGCCAGCAGCCAAACCCGGGACAGGACCTACGAGCAGTACTTC.

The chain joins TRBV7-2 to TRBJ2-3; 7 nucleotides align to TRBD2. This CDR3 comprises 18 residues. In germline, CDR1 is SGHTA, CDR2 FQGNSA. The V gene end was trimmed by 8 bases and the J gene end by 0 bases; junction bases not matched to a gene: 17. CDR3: CASSLGEGGSSSTDTQYF. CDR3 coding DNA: TGTGCCAGCTCACTGGGGGAGGGAGGGAGTTCTAGCACAGATACGCAGTATTTT.

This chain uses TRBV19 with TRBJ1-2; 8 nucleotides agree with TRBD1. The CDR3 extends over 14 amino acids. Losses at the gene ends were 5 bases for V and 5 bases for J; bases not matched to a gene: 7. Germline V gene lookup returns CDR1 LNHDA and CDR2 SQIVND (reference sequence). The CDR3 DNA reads TGTGCCAGTAGTTGGGACAGGCCTTGGTATGGCTACACCTTC. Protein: CASSWDRPWYGYTF.

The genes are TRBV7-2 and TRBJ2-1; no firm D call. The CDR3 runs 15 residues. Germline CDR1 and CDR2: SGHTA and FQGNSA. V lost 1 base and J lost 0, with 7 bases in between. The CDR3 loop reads CASSLESNSYNEQFF. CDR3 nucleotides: TGTGCCAGCAGCTTAGAATCTAACTCCTACAATGAGCAGTTCTTC.

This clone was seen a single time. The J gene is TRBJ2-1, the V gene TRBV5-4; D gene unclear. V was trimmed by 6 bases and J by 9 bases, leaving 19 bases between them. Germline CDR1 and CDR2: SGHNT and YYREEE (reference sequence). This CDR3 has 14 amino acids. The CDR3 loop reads CASKVGSYPGEQFF. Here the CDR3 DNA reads TGTGCCAGCAAAGTCGGGTCTTACCCCGGTGAGCAGTTCTTC.

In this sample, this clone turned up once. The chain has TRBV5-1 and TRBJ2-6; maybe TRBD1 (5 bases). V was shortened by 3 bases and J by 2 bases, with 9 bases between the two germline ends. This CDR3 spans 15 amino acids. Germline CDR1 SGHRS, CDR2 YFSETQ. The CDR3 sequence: CASSSGWAGANVLTF. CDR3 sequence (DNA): TGCGCCAGCAGCTCAGGGTGGGCTGGGGCCAACGTCCTGACTTTC.

The CDR3 nucleotides read TGTGCCAGCAGCTTATACGCGGGAGTGATTTACAATGAGCAGTTCTTC. Its translation: CASSLYAGVIYNEQFF. The chain uses TRBV7-8 and TRBJ2-1, with 7 bases lining up with TRBD2. This CDR3 region has 16 residues. CDR1 and CDR2 from the germline V gene are SGHVS and FQNEAQ. After removal of 2 bases from V and 4 bases from J, the junction contained 8 bases not matched to a gene.